This entry concerns a single T cell receptor (beta chain). Trimming stripped 3 bases from V and 5 bases from J, with 13 bases between. CDR1 and CDR2 from the germline V gene are SQVTM and ANQGSEA. CDR3 length equals 13 residues. TCRdb re-analysed the RT-PCR reads in MiXCR, keeping a single row per CDR3 protein. The sample shows hundreds of thousands of distinct CDR3 sequences, around 20% of them seen only once. The data stem from a study of response to subunit inactivated influenza vaccine. This receptor was taken from a man between 45 and 60 years old who received an inactivated influenza vaccine. The chain recombines TRBV29-1 with TRBJ1-1, with TRBD1 as a possible D gene (5 bases). This specimen consisted of PBMCs from blood, obtained around 5 days after vaccination. CDR3 nucleotide sequence: TGCAGCGTTGACAGGGTCTTAGAGACTGAAGCTTTCTTT. Residues: CSVDRVLETEAFF.